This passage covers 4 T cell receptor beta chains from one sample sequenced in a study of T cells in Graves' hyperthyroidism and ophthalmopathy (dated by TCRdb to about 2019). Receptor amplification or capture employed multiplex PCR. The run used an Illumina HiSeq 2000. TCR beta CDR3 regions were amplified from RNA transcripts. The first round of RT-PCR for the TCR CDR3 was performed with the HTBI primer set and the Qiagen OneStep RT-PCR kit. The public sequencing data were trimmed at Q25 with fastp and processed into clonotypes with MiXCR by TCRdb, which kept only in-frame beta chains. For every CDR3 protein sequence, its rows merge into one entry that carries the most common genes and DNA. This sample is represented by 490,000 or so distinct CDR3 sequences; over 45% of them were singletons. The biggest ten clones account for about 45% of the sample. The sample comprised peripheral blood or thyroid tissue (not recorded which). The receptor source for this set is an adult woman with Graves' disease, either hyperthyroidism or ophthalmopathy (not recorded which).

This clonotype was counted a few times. CDR3 bases: TGTGCCAGCAGTTTTGACAGGGGAGGGAGTCAGCCCCAGCATTTT. Translation gives CASSFDRGGSQPQHF. This rearrangement joins TRBV12-3 or TRBV12-4 to TRBJ1-5, with TRBD1 identical over 8 bases. The ends lost 3 bases at V and 6 bases at J; junction bases unmatched: 7. The CDR3 spans 15 residues.

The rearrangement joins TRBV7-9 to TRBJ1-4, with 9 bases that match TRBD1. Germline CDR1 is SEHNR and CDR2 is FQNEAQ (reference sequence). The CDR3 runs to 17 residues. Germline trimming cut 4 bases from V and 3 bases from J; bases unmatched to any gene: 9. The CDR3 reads CASSYWDREDSNEKLFF. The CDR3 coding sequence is TGTGCCAGCAGCTACTGGGACAGGGAGGACTCTAATGAAAAACTGTTTTTT.

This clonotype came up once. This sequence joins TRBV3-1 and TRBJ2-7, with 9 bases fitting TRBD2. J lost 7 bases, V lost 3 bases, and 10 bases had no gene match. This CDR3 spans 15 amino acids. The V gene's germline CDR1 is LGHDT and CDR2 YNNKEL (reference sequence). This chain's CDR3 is CASSHFSGSRGEQYF. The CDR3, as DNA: TGTGCCAGCAGCCATTTTAGCGGGAGCCGTGGGGAGCAGTACTTC.

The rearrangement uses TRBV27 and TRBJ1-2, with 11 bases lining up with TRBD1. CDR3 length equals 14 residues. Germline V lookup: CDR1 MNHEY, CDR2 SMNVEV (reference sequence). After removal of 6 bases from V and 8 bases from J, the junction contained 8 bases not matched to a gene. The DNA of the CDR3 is TGTGCCAGCAGAACGGACAGGGGGCAACAGGGCTACACCTTC. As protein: CASRTDRGQQGYTF.